These 20 T cell receptor beta chains were sequenced from one sample in a study of T cell clonotyping in hematopoietic cell transplantation (dated by TCRdb to the early 2020s). Library generation was performed with the immunoSEQ multiplex PCR assay. TCRdb mirrors the immuneACCESS table, restricted to in-frame sequences. Some clones are absent from its copies; in checked studies, under half trace to an unresolved V gene, and the reason for the others is unknown. This sample holds under 20,000 clones; roughly 90% were observed only once. The ten largest account for around 2.5% of the sample. Sequenced sample: peripheral blood mononuclear cells. The receptors stem from a man in his fifties or sixties in good health. Some clones in this sample may be carry-over from other donors' samples.

The chain carries TRBV7-2 and TRBJ1-3; D might be TRBD1 (5 bases). Germline V gives CDR1 SGHTA, CDR2 FQGNSA. The V gene lost 4 bases and the J gene lost 2 bases, with 12 bases spanning the gap. The CDR3 contains 15 residues. For the CDR3, the DNA is TGTGCCAGCAGCTCCGGGACCGAAGCTGGAAACACCATATATTTT. Its protein product is CASSSGTEAGNTIYF.

The gene calls are TRBV5-1 and TRBJ1-1; 7 nucleotides line up with TRBD1. This CDR3 is built from 14 residues. Trimming took 4 bases from V and 3 from J; bases not matched to a gene: 6. Per germline, CDR1 SGHRS and CDR2 YFSETQ. The CDR3 region is CASSIRGEDTEAFF. The CDR3 bases are TGCGCCAGCAGCATCAGGGGGGAGGACACTGAAGCTTTCTTT.

This chain joins TRBV9 and TRBJ2-2, with TRBD2 matching 13 bases. The CDR3 is 16 amino acids. Germline CDR1 reads SGDLS; CDR2 reads YYNGEE. V shed 3 bases, J shed 7 bases, and the junction held 6 bases outside the gene matches. CDR3 DNA: TGTGCCAGCAGCGGGGGACTAGCGGGATATAACGGGGAGCTGTTTTTT. It codes for CASSGGLAGYNGELFF.

The chain recombines TRBV30 with TRBJ1-1, with unresolved D. V was cut by 8 bases and J by 6 bases, with 13 bases left in between. The CDR3 spans 11 residues. In germline, CDR1 is GTSNPN, CDR2 SVGIG (reference sequence). This CDR3 is CARRRESEAFF. DNA for the CDR3: TGTGCCCGTCGCAGAGAATCTGAAGCTTTCTTT.

The count of this clone is one. V is TRBV5-1 and J is TRBJ1-4; D unclear. The CDR3 extends over 13 amino acids. The V and J ends lost 4 bases and 7 bases respectively, with 11 bases between them. Germline values: CDR1 SGHRS, CDR2 YFSETQ. Here the CDR3 reads CASSSGLREKLFF. In DNA form, the CDR3 reads TGCGCCAGCAGCAGCGGGTTGCGTGAAAAACTGTTTTTT.

V gene TRBV6-6 combines with J gene TRBJ2-7; unclear D gene. The V end lost 0 bases, the J end lost 2 bases, and 5 bases lay between the germline ends. This CDR3 contains 13 residues. Germline V gene sequence: CDR1 MNHNY, CDR2 SVGAGI (reference sequence). CDR3 DNA: TGTGCCAGCAGTTACTCGGGTACCTACGAGCAGTACTTC. It specifies CASSYSGTYEQYF.

The V and J genes are TRBV6-5 and TRBJ1-2; TRBD1 is a possible D gene (6 bases). Germline CDR1 MNHEY, CDR2 SVGAGI. There are 13 residues in the CDR3. V lost 6 bases, J lost 4 bases, and 12 bases lay in between. CDR3 region: CASSLGQFYGYTF. The DNA of the CDR3 is TGTGCCAGCAGCCTCGGACAGTTCTATGGCTACACCTTC.

This chain joins TRBV28 and TRBJ1-1; D is unclear. The CDR3 is 11 residues long. Germline V lookup: CDR1 MDHEN, CDR2 SYDVKM. V lost 6 bases and J 11 bases, leaving 13 bases between the germline ends. The CDR3 bases are TGTGCCAGCAGCTCTGGCGGAAGGGCTTTCTTT. This translates into CASSSGGRAFF.

This clone was counted between two and nine times. The V and J genes are TRBV7-9 and TRBJ2-1, with D possibly being TRBD2 (5 bases). Germline CDR1 SEHNR, CDR2 FQNEAQ (reference sequence). The CDR3 is made up of 13 amino acids. Trimming removed 5 bases at V and 7 bases at J, with 12 bases between. The CDR3 spells CASSLSWENEQFF. In nucleotides, the CDR3 is TGTGCCAGCAGCCTTAGTTGGGAGAATGAGCAGTTCTTC.

The chain recombines TRBV29-1 with TRBJ1-3; 8 bases agree with TRBD1. Germline lookup yields CDR1 SQVTM and CDR2 ANQGSEA. This CDR3 is built from 17 residues. After removal of 5 bases from V and 0 bases from J, the junction contained 12 bases not matched to a gene. DNA for the CDR3: TGCAGCGTTAAGACAGGGGTCCACGCAAGCTCTGGAAACACCATATATTTT. Amino acid sequence: CSVKTGVHASSGNTIYF. Full variable domain (outside the CDR3, taken from reference TRBV29-1 and TRBJ1-3): SAVISQKPSRDICQRGTSLTIQCQVDSQVTMMFWYRQQPGQSLTLIATANQGSEATYESGFVIDKFPISRPNLTFSTLTVSNMSPEDSSIYLCSVKTGVHASSGNTIYFGEGSWLTVV.

Turning to this clone: At one of its ends the junction is not consistent with the germline gene, which may arise from a read error. V is TRBV30 and J is TRBJ2-7; 12 bases map to TRBD1. Per germline, CDR1 GTSNPN and CDR2 SVGIG (reference sequence). The CDR3 contains 14 residues. CDR3 sequence (DNA): TGTGCCTGGAGTACCCAGGGACAGGGGGCGCGTAATGACTTC. Its translation is CAWSTQGQGARNDF. Together with reference TRBV30 and TRBJ2-7, the CDR3 gives the full variable domain: SQTIHQWPATLVQPVGSPLSLECTVEGTSNPNLYWYRQAAGRGLQLLFYSVGIGQISSEVPQNLSASRPQDRQFILSSKKLLLSDSGFYLCAWSTQGQGARNDFGPGTRLTVT.

The J gene is TRBJ2-2, the V gene TRBV6-1; D gene ambiguous. Germline lookup yields CDR1 MNHNS and CDR2 SASEGT. The CDR3 loop spans 14 amino acids. The ends were cut back, 1 base at V and 0 bases at J, with 3 bases in the middle. The DNA for the CDR3 is TGTGCCAGCAGTGAAGGTCCGAACACCGGGGAGCTGTTTTTT. It encodes CASSEGPNTGELFF.

The J gene is TRBJ1-4, the V gene TRBV5-1; D perhaps matches TRBD1 (5 bases). CDR1 and CDR2 (germline): SGHRS, YFSETQ. V shed 1 base and J shed 5 bases, with 12 bases lying between them. The CDR3 extends over 15 amino acids. In nucleotides, the CDR3 is TGCGCCAGCAGCTTGATGGGGGTGATAAATGAAAAACTGTTTTTT. Its protein is CASSLMGVINEKLFF.

The V gene is TRBV5-1, the J gene TRBJ1-4; D might be TRBD1 (6 bases). The V gene lost 0 bases and the J gene lost 0 bases, with 21 bases spanning the gap. The CDR3 contains 20 residues. CDR1 is SGHRS and CDR2 is YFSETQ in the germline V gene. CDR3 protein: CASSLARGTLGDPTNEKLFF. CDR3 nucleotide sequence: TGCGCCAGCAGCTTGGCCCGCGGGACACTAGGGGACCCAACTAATGAAAAACTGTTTTTT.

V is TRBV5-1 and J is TRBJ1-4; tentative D call: TRBD1 (5 bases). Per the germline V gene, CDR1 is SGHRS and CDR2 is YFSETQ. V was trimmed by 1 base and J by 10 bases, leaving 17 bases between them. The CDR3 is made up of 15 amino acids. The CDR3 region has the DNA TGCGCCAGCAGCTTGTCCGGCAGGGAAGGTCGAAAACTGTTTTTT. It yields the protein CASSLSGREGRKLFF.

V and J are TRBV5-1 and TRBJ2-7, with D uncertain. The CDR3 totals 14 residues. The V end lost 1 base, the J end lost 2 bases, and 10 bases lay between the germline ends. From germline, CDR1 is SGHRS and CDR2 YFSETQ. This CDR3 reads CASSLFRPTYEQYF. The CDR3 nucleotides are TGCGCCAGCAGCTTGTTCAGGCCCACCTACGAGCAGTACTTC.

The chain uses TRBV11-3 and TRBJ2-2; D is unclear. The germline V gene encodes CDR1 SGHNT and CDR2 YENEEA. CDR3 length: 15 residues. V was pared by 5 bases and J by 5 bases, with 15 bases between. The CDR3 DNA reads as TGTGCCAGCAGCACCCTCATCACAGTAACCGGGGAGCTGTTTTTT. It is translated as CASSTLITVTGELFF. Filled out from reference TRBV11-3 and TRBJ2-2, the complete variable domain reads EAGVVQSPRYKIIEKKQPVAFWCNPISGHNTLYWYLQNLGQGPELLIRYENEEAVDDSQLPKDRFSAERLKGVDSTLKIQPAELGDSAVYLCASSTLITVTGELFFGEGSRLTVL.

This clone is a singleton in its sample. The chain combines TRBV2 with TRBJ1-5; no definite D call. CDR1 and CDR2 (germline): SNHLY, FYNNEI. V was pared by 4 bases and J by 9 bases, with 13 bases between. The CDR3 runs 13 residues. The CDR3 sequence is CASSGRLGRPQHF. In DNA, the CDR3 is TGTGCCAGCAGTGGGAGGCTTGGCCGGCCCCAGCATTTT.

The chain is built from TRBV19 and TRBJ1-1; D is undetermined. CDR1 and CDR2 (germline): LNHDA, SQIVND (reference sequence). This CDR3 contains 13 residues. Trimming shortened V by 5 bases and J by 4 bases, and 11 bases separated the two germline ends. CDR3 DNA sequence: TGTGCCAGTAGTTCATATTGGGCCACTGAAGCTTTCTTT. The encoded protein is CASSSYWATEAFF. The variable domain in full, with the rest retrieved from reference TRBV19 and TRBJ1-1, is DGGITQSPKYLFRKEGQNVTLSCEQNLNHDAMYWYRQDPGQGLRLIYYSQIVNDFQKGDIAEGYSVSREKKESFPLTVTSAQKNPTAFYLCASSSYWATEAFFGQGTRLTVV.

The V gene is TRBV25-1, the J gene TRBJ2-7; 8 bases are shared with TRBD1. The CDR3 sequence is 14 residues long. The V gene end was trimmed by 3 bases and the J gene end by 2 bases; junction bases not matched to a gene: 3. The germline CDR1 and CDR2 sequences are MGHDK and SYGVNS. The CDR3 bases are TGTGCCAGCAGTGAGACAGGGGCCCCCTACGAGCAGTACTTC. Translating gives CASSETGAPYEQYF.